These T cell receptor beta chains were read from a single sample in a study of identical twins. Each CDR3 protein gets one entry after TCRdb re-called the 5' RACE reads with MiXCR. The sample carries under 500,000 distinct CDR3 sequences, roughly an eighth recorded once. This same sample was also taken into another study, of yellow fever vaccine responses in identical twins.

Specimen: CD4+ T cells sorted from blood. These receptors all stem from a woman under 30 in good health. Both conserved end residues are part of each CDR3. A D gene is named only where the DNA matches it firmly. Clone sizes are given selectively: once, few, many, or a class where the clone is expanded.

v_call: TRBV27; j_call: TRBJ2-3; clone_size: NA; d_call: TRBD2; cdr3_nt: TGTGCCAGCAGTTCGGCGGGGGGGCAATCAGATACGCAGTATTTT; cdr3_aa: CASSSAGGQSDTQYF
v_call: TRBV29-1; j_call: TRBJ2-3; clone_size: many; d_call: TRBD2; cdr3_nt: TGCAGCGTTGAAGATCCTAGCGGGACCCTCACAGATACGCAGTATTTT; cdr3_aa: CSVEDPSGTLTDTQYF
v_call: TRBV5-1; j_call: TRBJ2-7; clone_size: once; d_call: TRBD1; cdr3_nt: TGCGCCAGCAGCTCCCTGACAGGGGCCGTTTCCTACGAGCAGTACTTC; cdr3_aa: CASSSLTGAVSYEQYF
v_call: TRBV5-1; j_call: TRBJ1-5; clone_size: many; d_call: NA; cdr3_nt: TGCGCCAGCAGTTGGGATAGCAATCAGCCCCAGCATTTT; cdr3_aa: CASSWDSNQPQHF
v_call: TRBV13; j_call: TRBJ2-2; clone_size: NA; d_call: TRBD1; cdr3_nt: TGTGCCAGCAGCCTACTTGGCAGGGGGCAGTACACCGGGGAGCTGTTTTTT; cdr3_aa: CASSLLGRGQYTGELFF
v_call: TRBV12-3/TRBV12-4; j_call: TRBJ2-2; clone_size: NA; d_call: NA; cdr3_nt: TGTGCCAGCAGTCCGCGGGACAGATACACCGGGGAGCTGTTTTTT; cdr3_aa: CASSPRDRYTGELFF
v_call: TRBV7-9; j_call: TRBJ2-5; clone_size: NA; d_call: NA; cdr3_nt: TGTGCCAGCAGCTTAGGGGGCGTATACCAAGAGACCCAGTACTTC; cdr3_aa: CASSLGGVYQETQYF
v_call: TRBV20-1; j_call: TRBJ2-3; clone_size: NA; d_call: TRBD2; cdr3_nt: TGCTGTGCTAGATGGTGGCTAGCGGGGGCCTTAGATACGCAGTATTTT; cdr3_aa: CCARWWLAGALDTQYF
v_call: TRBV5-1; j_call: TRBJ1-6; clone_size: NA; d_call: NA; cdr3_nt: TGCGCCAGCAGCTTGGAAGCCAGGGGTAACTCACCCCTCCACTTT; cdr3_aa: CASSLEARGNSPLHF
v_call: TRBV19; j_call: TRBJ2-3; clone_size: few; d_call: NA; cdr3_nt: TGTGCCAGTAGTATATTGGCGTCGGCAGATACGCAGTATTTT; cdr3_aa: CASSILASADTQYF
v_call: TRBV30; j_call: TRBJ1-6; clone_size: NA; d_call: NA; cdr3_nt: TGTGCCTGGAGTCCCACCTCCTATAATTCACCCCTCCACTTT; cdr3_aa: CAWSPTSYNSPLHF
v_call: TRBV28; j_call: TRBJ2-4; clone_size: few; d_call: TRBD1; cdr3_nt: TGTGCCAGCAGTCGGCAGGGGGTCTCCATTCAGTACTTC; cdr3_aa: CASSRQGVSIQYF
v_call: TRBV7-9; j_call: TRBJ1-1; clone_size: NA; d_call: TRBD1; cdr3_nt: TGTGCCAGTACGGAGGGGGCGAACACTGAAGCTTTCTTT; cdr3_aa: CASTEGANTEAFF
v_call: TRBV5-1; j_call: TRBJ2-3; clone_size: few; d_call: NA; cdr3_nt: TGCGCCAGCAGCCTCCCCCAGGACGCGGGCACAGATACGCAGTATTTT; cdr3_aa: CASSLPQDAGTDTQYF
v_call: TRBV18; j_call: TRBJ2-1; clone_size: NA; d_call: TRBD2; cdr3_nt: TGTGCCAGCTCTCCGTTTAGCGGGCCATCCTACAATGAGCAGTTCTTC; cdr3_aa: CASSPFSGPSYNEQFF
v_call: TRBV5-1; j_call: TRBJ2-5; clone_size: many; d_call: NA; cdr3_nt: TGCGCCAGCACGGACCCCCCTAGGGAGACCCAGTACTTC; cdr3_aa: CASTDPPRETQYF
v_call: TRBV3-1; j_call: TRBJ2-1; clone_size: NA; d_call: TRBD2; cdr3_nt: TGTGCCAGCAGCCAAGGAAACAGCGGGGGCAATGAGCAGTTCTTC; cdr3_aa: CASSQGNSGGNEQFF
v_call: TRBV20-1; j_call: TRBJ2-1; clone_size: NA; d_call: NA; cdr3_nt: TGCAGTGCAAGAGGCGGACACGAGCAGTTCTTC; cdr3_aa: CSARGGHEQFF
v_call: TRBV21-1; j_call: TRBJ2-3; clone_size: many; d_call: NA; cdr3_nt: TGTGCCAGCAGCAAAAGGGGGACTAGCCGTGGTCGCACAGATACGCAGTATTTT; cdr3_aa: CASSKRGTSRGRTDTQYF
v_call: TRBV27; j_call: TRBJ2-5; clone_size: NA; d_call: TRBD1; cdr3_nt: TGTGCCAGCCATCCCGGTGCAGGTTTGGACAGGAAAAAAGAGACCCAGTACTTC; cdr3_aa: CASHPGAGLDRKKETQYF
v_call: TRBV6-1; j_call: TRBJ2-2; clone_size: NA; d_call: TRBD2; cdr3_nt: TGTCTCACTGGGGTAGCGGGAGTAGGCGGGGAGCTGTTTTTT; cdr3_aa: CLTGVAGVGGELFF
v_call: TRBV18; j_call: TRBJ1-1; clone_size: NA; d_call: TRBD1; cdr3_nt: TGTGCCAGCTCACCTTCCACAGGGGGCGTGGAAAACACTGAAGCTTTCTTT; cdr3_aa: CASSPSTGGVENTEAFF
v_call: TRBV30; j_call: TRBJ2-1; clone_size: few; d_call: TRBD1; cdr3_nt: TGTGCCTGGAGTAATCCGGGACAGGTGTACAATGAGCAGTTCTTC; cdr3_aa: CAWSNPGQVYNEQFF